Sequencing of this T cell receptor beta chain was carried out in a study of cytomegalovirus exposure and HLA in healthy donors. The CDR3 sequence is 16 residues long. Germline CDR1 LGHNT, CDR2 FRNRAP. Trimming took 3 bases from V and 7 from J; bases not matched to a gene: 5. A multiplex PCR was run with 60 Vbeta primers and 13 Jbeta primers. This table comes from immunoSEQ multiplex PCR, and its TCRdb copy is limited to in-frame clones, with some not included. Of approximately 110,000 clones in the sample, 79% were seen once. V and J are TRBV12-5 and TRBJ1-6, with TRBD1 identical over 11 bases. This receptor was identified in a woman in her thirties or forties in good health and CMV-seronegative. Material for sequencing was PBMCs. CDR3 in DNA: TGTGCTAGTGGTTTTGAGGGGACAGGGGGGAATTCACCCCTCCACTTT. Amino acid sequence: CASGFEGTGGNSPLHF.